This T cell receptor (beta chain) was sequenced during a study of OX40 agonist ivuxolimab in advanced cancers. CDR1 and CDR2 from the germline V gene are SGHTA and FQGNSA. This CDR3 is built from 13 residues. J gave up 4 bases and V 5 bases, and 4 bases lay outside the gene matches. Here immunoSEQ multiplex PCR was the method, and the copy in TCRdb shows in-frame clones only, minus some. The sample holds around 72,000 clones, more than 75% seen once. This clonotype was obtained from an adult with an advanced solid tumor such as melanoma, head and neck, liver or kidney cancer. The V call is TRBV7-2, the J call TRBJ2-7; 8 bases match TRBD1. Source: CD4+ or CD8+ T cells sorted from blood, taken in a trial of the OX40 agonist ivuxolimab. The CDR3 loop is CASSPGQGYEQYF. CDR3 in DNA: TGTGCCAGCAGCCCAGGACAGGGATACGAGCAGTACTTC.